The following is a TCR beta chain sequence with its context. What it binds is unknown. V lost 2 bases and J lost 12; bases outside the gene matches: 15. Germline CDR1 reads SGHTA; CDR2 reads FQGNSA. The CDR3 contains 15 residues. The sample is drawn from a study of cytomegalovirus exposure and HLA in healthy donors. Study results and caveats: Researchers reported in a later analysis that a missense DCLRE1C variant was tied to TCR beta V- and J-gene trimming. Follow-up analysis found HLA locus-dependent TCR association rates, highest for DRB1 and lowest for HLA-C. Some public TCRs appeared in many individuals, while most sequences were rare.

Vbeta (60) and Jbeta (13) primers were used in the PCR. TCRdb's copy holds only in-frame clones and misses some; the assay was immunoSEQ multiplex PCR. The data hold 95,000 to 110,000 clones, with roughly 70% observed a single time. Sequencing was done on a sample of PBMCs. This chain links TRBV7-2 with TRBJ1-2; 7 positions match TRBD1. This clonotype originated in a woman aged 50 to 60 in good health and CMV-seronegative. CDR3 loop: CASSLTPGQTKYDTF. CDR3 coding DNA: TGTGCCAGCAGCTTAACACCGGGACAGACAAAGTACGACACCTTC.